A single sample gave rise to the 18 T cell receptor beta chains below, sequenced in a study of T cell responses to AZD1222 COVID-19 vaccine. Clones were sequenced by immunoSEQ multiplex PCR, and TCRdb holds only the in-frame ones, with some missing. The repertoire includes approximately 140,000 clones, 89% of them detected once, and approximately 5.1% sits in the top ten. This specimen consisted of peripheral blood, obtained on day 0 of AZD1222 vaccination. Receptors were obtained from an adult in good health.

The chain employs TRBV11-2 and TRBJ1-1, with D tentatively TRBD1 (5 bases). The CDR3 contains 13 residues. Trimming took off 6 bases at V and 5 bases at J, with 13 bases between the two ends. Germline V gene sequence: CDR1 SGHAT, CDR2 FQNNGV. CDR3 sequence reads: CASSSLWGTEAFF. The CDR3 nucleotides read TGTGCCAGCAGTTCCTTGTGGGGGACTGAAGCTTTCTTT. Using reference TRBV11-2 and TRBJ1-1 for the parts outside the CDR3, the full variable domain is EAGVAQSPRYKIIEKRQSVAFWCNPISGHATLYWYQQILGQGPKLLIQFQNNGVVDDSQLPKDRFSAERLKGVDSTLKIQPAKLEDSAVYLCASSSLWGTEAFFGQGTRLTVV.

This clone has a single count. The chain employs TRBV11-2 and TRBJ1-6; possibly TRBD1 for D (5 bases). Trimming cost V 0 bases and J 11 bases, with 8 bases left between them. Germline CDR1 is SGHAT and CDR2 is FQNNGV. The CDR3 is 13 amino acids. CDR3 residues: CASSLDWGAPLHF. The CDR3 nucleotides read TGTGCCAGCAGCTTAGATTGGGGGGCACCCCTCCACTTT.

The chain employs TRBV5-1 and TRBJ2-2; 10 bases fit TRBD2. This CDR3 has 16 residues. Trimming removed 3 bases from V and 6 bases from J; junction bases left unmatched: 8. Germline V gene lookup returns CDR1 SGHRS and CDR2 YFSETQ. In DNA form, the CDR3 reads TGCGCCAGCAGCTGGGCAGCGGGAGGGCCCCCCGGGGAGCTGTTTTTT. It is translated as CASSWAAGGPPGELFF.

This clone has more than one count but fewer than ten. This chain connects TRBV7-9 to TRBJ2-1, with 14 bases fitting TRBD2. J gave up 6 bases and V 7 bases, and 5 bases lay outside the gene matches. This CDR3 has 15 residues. Germline V gives CDR1 SEHNR, CDR2 FQNEAQ (reference sequence). The CDR3: CASTVGTSGSNEQFF. CDR3 nucleotides: TGTGCCAGCACCGTAGGGACTAGCGGGAGCAATGAGCAGTTCTTC.

This clone was counted a single time. The chain combines TRBV25-1 with TRBJ2-1; D may be TRBD2 (5 bases). The V end was cut by 4 bases, the J end by 9 bases, with 13 bases between. The CDR3 is 13 amino acids. CDR1 is MGHDK and CDR2 is SYGVNS in the germline V gene. The CDR3 protein is CASSGTAGSEQFF. CDR3 DNA: TGTGCCAGCAGTGGGACTGCTGGTAGTGAGCAGTTCTTC.

This rearrangement joins TRBV7-2 to TRBJ2-7; TRBD1 matches at 8 bases. CDR3 length: 13 amino acids. V was clipped by 3 bases and J by 6 bases; unmatched bases: 4. In germline, CDR1 is SGHTA, CDR2 FQGNSA. The DNA of the CDR3 is TGTGCCAGCAGCTTCCCGCAGGGGGCCGAGCAGTACTTC. The encoded protein is CASSFPQGAEQYF.

This chain connects TRBV6-2 or TRBV6-3 to TRBJ2-6, with unresolved D. The CDR3 runs 19 residues. Germline V gives CDR1 MNHEY, CDR2 SVGEGT. V shed 5 bases and J shed 0 bases, with 20 bases lying between them. The CDR3 protein is CASSLMPETANSGANVLTF. The CDR3, as DNA: TGTGCCAGCAGTCTAATGCCGGAAACAGCGAACTCTGGGGCCAACGTCCTGACTTTC.

The chain uses TRBV9 and TRBJ2-5; D is possibly TRBD1 (5 bases). V was shortened by 0 bases and J by 5 bases, with 14 bases between the two germline ends. The CDR3 loop spans 15 amino acids. CDR1 SGDLS and CDR2 YYNGEE come from the germline V gene. The CDR3: CASSVATVREETQYF. The CDR3 DNA follows: TGTGCCAGCAGCGTAGCGACAGTCCGTGAGGAGACCCAGTACTTC.

This sequence joins TRBV18 and TRBJ2-4, with 10 bases aligning to TRBD1. This CDR3 is 17 amino acids long. Germline V CDR1 and CDR2: KGHSH, LQKENI. V lost 1 base, J lost 7 bases, and 10 bases stayed unmatched. In DNA form, the CDR3 reads TGTGCCAGCTCACCACTTCGGACAGGGGGTTCGGAGAACATTCAGTACTTC. Translated: CASSPLRTGGSENIQYF.

The chain joins TRBV11-2 to TRBJ2-7; D is ambiguous. Germline CDR1 SGHAT, CDR2 FQNNGV. The CDR3 consists of 13 residues. Trimming stripped 0 bases from V and 6 bases from J, with 9 bases between. CDR3 residues: CASSLEGMTEQYF. As DNA, the CDR3 is TGTGCCAGCAGCTTAGAGGGCATGACCGAGCAGTACTTC.

The J gene is TRBJ2-7, the V gene TRBV28; 10 positions agree with TRBD2. V lost 5 bases and J lost 2; bases outside the gene matches: 6. The germline CDR1 and CDR2 sequences are MDHEN and SYDVKM. CDR3 length: 15 amino acids. This CDR3 is CASSNLAGVPYEQYF. CDR3 DNA: TGTGCCAGCAGTAACCTAGCGGGAGTCCCCTACGAGCAGTACTTC.

The rearrangement joins TRBV5-6 to TRBJ2-2, with 8 bases lining up with TRBD1. CDR1 and CDR2 from the germline V gene are SGHDT and YYEEEE. With V trimmed by 3 bases and J by 3 bases, 4 bases remained unmatched. The length of the CDR3 is 15 residues. The CDR3 sequence: CASSSLDRDTGELFF. The CDR3 DNA sequence: TGTGCCAGCAGCTCCTTGGACAGGGACACCGGGGAGCTGTTTTTT.

This sequence joins TRBV28 and TRBJ2-3, with D possibly matching TRBD2 (5 bases). The CDR3 has 13 amino acids. The V end lost 5 bases, the J end lost 1 base, and 7 bases lay between the germline ends. Germline-derived CDR1 and CDR2 are MDHEN and SYDVKM. CDR3 in amino acids: CASSRSGTDTQYF. DNA for the CDR3: TGTGCCAGCAGTCGTAGCGGCACAGATACGCAGTATTTT.

This clone was picked up one time. The V gene is TRBV5-8, the J gene TRBJ1-4, with D possibly matching TRBD1 (5 bases). The germline V gene has CDR1 SGHTS and CDR2 YDEGEE. V lost 0 bases, J lost 5 bases, and 8 bases lay in between. The CDR3 has 14 amino acids. CDR3: CASSLGQGNEKLFF. The CDR3 DNA follows: TGTGCCAGCAGCTTGGGGCAGGGAAATGAAAAACTGTTTTTT.

The CDR3 reads CASSRPAGRSYEQYF. In nucleotides, the CDR3 is TGTGCCAGCAGCCGACCCGCGGGGAGATCCTACGAGCAGTACTTC. This chain joins TRBV7-9 and TRBJ2-7, with D possibly matching TRBD2 (6 bases). The V end lost 5 bases, the J end lost 1 base, and 15 bases lay between the germline ends. The CDR3 contains 15 residues. The germline gives CDR1 SEHNR, CDR2 FQNEAQ (reference sequence).

This clone appeared once. The chain is built from TRBV6-4 and TRBJ1-2; the D gene is possibly TRBD1 (5 bases). There are 16 residues in the CDR3. With 2 bases removed from V and 2 bases from J, the gap between germline ends came to 15 bases. Per germline, CDR1 MRHNA and CDR2 SNTAGT. In DNA form, the CDR3 reads TGTGCCAGCAGTGACAAACCTACCGGACACAACTATGGCTACACCTTC. Translated, it gives CASSDKPTGHNYGYTF.

A few counts support this clone. The chain couples TRBV6-4 to TRBJ2-3, with unresolved D. The CDR3 consists of 15 residues. The V gene lost 3 bases and the J gene lost 4 bases, with 14 bases spanning the gap. Germline V lookup: CDR1 MRHNA, CDR2 SNTAGT. The DNA of the CDR3 is TGTGCCAGCAGTGAACACGGCAGCTCCGCAGATACGCAGTATTTT. Encoded protein: CASSEHGSSADTQYF.

The chain links TRBV7-6 to TRBJ2-7; D is ambiguous. Trimming pared 1 base from V and 0 bases from J, leaving 10 bases between. Germline values: CDR1 SGHVS, CDR2 FNYEAQ. The CDR3 consists of 15 residues. The CDR3 bases are TGTGCCAGCAGCTTAGATGGTGGGCGCTCCTACGAGCAGTACTTC. This gives the protein CASSLDGGRSYEQYF.